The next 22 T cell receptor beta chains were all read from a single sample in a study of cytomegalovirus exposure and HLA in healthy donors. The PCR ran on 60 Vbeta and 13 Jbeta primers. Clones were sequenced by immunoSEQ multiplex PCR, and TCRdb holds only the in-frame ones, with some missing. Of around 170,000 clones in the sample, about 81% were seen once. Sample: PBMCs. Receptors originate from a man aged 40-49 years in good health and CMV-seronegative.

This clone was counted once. CDR3 nucleotides: TGTGCCAGCAGCTCCCGGACAGCCTTCCGCACTGAAGCTTTCTTT. Translation: CASSSRTAFRTEAFF. The chain combines TRBV11-3 with TRBJ1-1, with a possible D match to TRBD1 (6 bases). CDR3 length: 15 residues. Per germline, CDR1 SGHNT and CDR2 YENEEA. V was trimmed by 4 bases and J by 4 bases, leaving 16 bases between them.

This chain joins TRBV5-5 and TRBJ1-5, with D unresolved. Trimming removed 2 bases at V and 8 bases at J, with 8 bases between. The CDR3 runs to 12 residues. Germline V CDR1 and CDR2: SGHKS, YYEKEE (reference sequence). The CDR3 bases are TGTGCCAGCAGCTTTGTCGGGGAGCCCCAGCATTTT. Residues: CASSFVGEPQHF.

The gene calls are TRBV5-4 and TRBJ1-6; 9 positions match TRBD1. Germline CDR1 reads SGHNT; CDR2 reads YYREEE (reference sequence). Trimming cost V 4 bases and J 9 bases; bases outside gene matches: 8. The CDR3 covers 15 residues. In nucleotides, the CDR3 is TGTGCCAGCAGCCCTGGACAGGGGAAGGTTTCACCCCTCCACTTT. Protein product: CASSPGQGKVSPLHF.

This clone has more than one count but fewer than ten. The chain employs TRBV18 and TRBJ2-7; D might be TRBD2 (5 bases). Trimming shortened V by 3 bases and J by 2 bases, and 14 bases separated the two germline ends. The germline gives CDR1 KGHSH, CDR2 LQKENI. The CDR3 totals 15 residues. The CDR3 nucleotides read TGTGCCAGCTCACCTGACGGACTCTTAACCTACGAGCAGTACTTC. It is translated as CASSPDGLLTYEQYF.

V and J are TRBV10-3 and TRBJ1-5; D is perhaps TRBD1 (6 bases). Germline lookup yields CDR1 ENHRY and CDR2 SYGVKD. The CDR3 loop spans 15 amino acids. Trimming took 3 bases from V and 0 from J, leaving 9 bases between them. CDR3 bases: TGTGCCATCAGTGATGGGGGCGATAGCAATCAGCCCCAGCATTTT. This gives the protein CAISDGGDSNQPQHF.

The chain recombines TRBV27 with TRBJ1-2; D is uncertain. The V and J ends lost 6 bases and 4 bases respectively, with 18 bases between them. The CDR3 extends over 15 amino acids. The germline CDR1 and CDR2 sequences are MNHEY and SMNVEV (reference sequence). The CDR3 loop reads CASSPSTAPSYGYTF. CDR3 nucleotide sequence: TGTGCCAGCAGCCCATCTACCGCGCCCTCCTATGGCTACACCTTC.

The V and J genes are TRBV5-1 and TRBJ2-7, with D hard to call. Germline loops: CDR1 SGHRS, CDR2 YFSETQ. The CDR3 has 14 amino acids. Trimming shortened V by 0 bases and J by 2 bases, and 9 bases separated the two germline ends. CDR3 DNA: TGCGCCAGCAGCTTGGCCGGGTCCCCCTACGAGCAGTACTTC. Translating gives CASSLAGSPYEQYF.

Here the CDR3 reads CASRVRGPNEKLFF. CDR3 in DNA: TGTGCCAGCAGAGTCAGGGGCCCGAATGAAAAACTGTTTTTT. The V gene is TRBV6-1, the J gene TRBJ1-4, with D possibly being TRBD1 (6 bases). Germline CDR1 reads MNHNS; CDR2 reads SASEGT. Trimming pared 6 bases from V and 5 bases from J, leaving 13 bases between. The CDR3 has 14 amino acids.

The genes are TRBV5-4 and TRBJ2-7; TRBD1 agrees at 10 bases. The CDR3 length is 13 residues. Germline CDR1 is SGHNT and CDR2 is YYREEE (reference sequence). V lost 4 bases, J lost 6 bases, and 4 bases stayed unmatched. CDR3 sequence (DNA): TGTGCCAGCAGCCCCGACAGGGGGCGCGAGCAGTACTTC. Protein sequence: CASSPDRGREQYF.

The CDR3 here is CASSINGWQVSNQPQHF. The CDR3 DNA is TGTGCCAGTAGTATTAATGGGTGGCAGGTTTCCAATCAGCCCCAGCATTTT. This chain links TRBV19 with TRBJ1-5; D call uncertain. Trimming pared 3 bases from V and 3 bases from J, leaving 18 bases between. From germline, CDR1 is LNHDA and CDR2 SQIVND (reference sequence). CDR3 length: 17 residues.

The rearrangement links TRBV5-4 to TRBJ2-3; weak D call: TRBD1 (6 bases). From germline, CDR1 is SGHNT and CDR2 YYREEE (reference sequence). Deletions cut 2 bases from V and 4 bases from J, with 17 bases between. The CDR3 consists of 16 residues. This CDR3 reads CASSFWAGVGADTQYF. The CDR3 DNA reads TGTGCCAGCAGCTTTTGGGCAGGGGTTGGGGCAGATACGCAGTATTTT.

The CDR3 here is CAWGLGNEKLFF. The DNA for the CDR3 is TGTGCCTGGGGCCTGGGAAATGAAAAACTGTTTTTT. V usage is TRBV28 and J usage is TRBJ1-4, with D maybe TRBD1 (5 bases). This CDR3 contains 12 residues. CDR1 MDHEN and CDR2 SYDVKM come from the germline V gene. V lost 11 bases and J 5 bases, leaving 12 bases between the germline ends. Filled out from reference TRBV28 and TRBJ1-4, the complete variable domain reads DVKVTQSSRYLVKRTGEKVFLECVQDMDHENMFWYRQDPGLGLRLIYFSYDVKMKEKGDIPEGYSVSREKKERFSLILESASTNQTSMYLCAWGLGNEKLFFGSGTQLSVL.

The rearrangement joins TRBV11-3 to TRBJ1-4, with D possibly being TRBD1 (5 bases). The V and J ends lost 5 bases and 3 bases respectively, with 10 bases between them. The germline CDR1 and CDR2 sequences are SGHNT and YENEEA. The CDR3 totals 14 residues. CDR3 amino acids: CASSPGPPNEKLFF. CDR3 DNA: TGTGCCAGCAGCCCAGGGCCCCCTAATGAAAAACTGTTTTTT. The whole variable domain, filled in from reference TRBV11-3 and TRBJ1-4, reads EAGVVQSPRYKIIEKKQPVAFWCNPISGHNTLYWYLQNLGQGPELLIRYENEEAVDDSQLPKDRFSAERLKGVDSTLKIQPAELGDSAVYLCASSPGPPNEKLFFGSGTQLSVL.

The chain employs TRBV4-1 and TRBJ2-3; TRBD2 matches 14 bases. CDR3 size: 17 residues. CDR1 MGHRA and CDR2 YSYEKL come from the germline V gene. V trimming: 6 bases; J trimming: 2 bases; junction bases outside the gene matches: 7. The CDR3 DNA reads TGCGCCAGCAGTTTCGGGACTAGCGGGGGTAACACAGATACGCAGTATTTT. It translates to CASSFGTSGGNTDTQYF.

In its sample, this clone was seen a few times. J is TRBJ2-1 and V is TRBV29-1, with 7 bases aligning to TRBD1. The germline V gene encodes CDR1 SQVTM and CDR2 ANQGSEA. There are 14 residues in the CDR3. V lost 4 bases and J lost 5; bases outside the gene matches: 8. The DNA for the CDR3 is TGCAGCGTTGCTGGGAAGGGGGCTCACAATGAGCAGTTCTTC. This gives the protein CSVAGKGAHNEQFF.

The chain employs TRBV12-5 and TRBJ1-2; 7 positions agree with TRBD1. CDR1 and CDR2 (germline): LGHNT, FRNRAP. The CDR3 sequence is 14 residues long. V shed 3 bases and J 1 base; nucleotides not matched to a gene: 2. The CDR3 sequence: CASGFSGGNYGYTF. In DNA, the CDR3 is TGTGCTAGTGGTTTCTCAGGGGGTAACTATGGCTACACCTTC.

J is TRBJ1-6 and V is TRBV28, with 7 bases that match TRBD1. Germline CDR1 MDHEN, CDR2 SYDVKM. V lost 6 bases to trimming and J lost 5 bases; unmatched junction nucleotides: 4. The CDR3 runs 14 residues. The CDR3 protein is CASRVGQDNSPLHF. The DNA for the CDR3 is TGTGCCAGCAGGGTTGGACAGGATAATTCACCCCTCCACTTT.

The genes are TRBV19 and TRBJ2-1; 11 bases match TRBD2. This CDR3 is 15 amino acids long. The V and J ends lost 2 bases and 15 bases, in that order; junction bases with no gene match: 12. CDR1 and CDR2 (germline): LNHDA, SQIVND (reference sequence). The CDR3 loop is CASSINLPSGRTSFF. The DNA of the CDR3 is TGTGCCAGTAGTATAAACCTCCCTAGCGGGAGGACATCGTTCTTC.

The CDR3 loop is CASSYDGLSSYEQYF. The CDR3 nucleotides are TGTGCCAGCAGTTACGACGGGTTGAGCTCCTACGAGCAGTACTTC. The gene calls are TRBV6-5 and TRBJ2-7; no definite D call. There are 15 residues in the CDR3. Trimming took off 2 bases at V and 0 bases at J, with 11 bases between the two ends. The germline V gene encodes CDR1 MNHEY and CDR2 SVGAGI.

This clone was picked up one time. The CDR3 region has the DNA TGTGCCAGCAGTTACTCGTGGTCAGGAGGTAACTATGGCTACACCTTC. Translation: CASSYSWSGGNYGYTF. V is TRBV6-6 and J is TRBJ1-2; D gene unclear. Per the germline V gene, CDR1 is MNHNY and CDR2 is SVGAGI (reference sequence). Deletions cut 0 bases from V and 1 base from J, with 12 bases between. This CDR3 has 16 residues.

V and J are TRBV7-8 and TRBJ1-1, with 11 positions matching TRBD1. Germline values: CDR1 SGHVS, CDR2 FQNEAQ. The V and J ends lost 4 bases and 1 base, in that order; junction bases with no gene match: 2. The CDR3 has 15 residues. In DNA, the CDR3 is TGTGCCAGCAGCTCGGGACAGGGGGGGAACACTGAAGCTTTCTTT. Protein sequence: CASSSGQGGNTEAFF.

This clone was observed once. The CDR3 is CASSLADRSTEAFF. CDR3 sequence (DNA): TGTGCCAGCAGCTTAGCCGACAGGAGCACTGAAGCTTTCTTT. The J gene is TRBJ1-1, the V gene TRBV7-9, with a weak D call TRBD1 (6 bases). The CDR3 runs to 14 residues. Germline V gene sequence: CDR1 SEHNR, CDR2 FQNEAQ (reference sequence). Trimming pared 0 bases from V and 4 bases from J, leaving 9 bases between.